This T cell receptor (beta chain) was sequenced during a study of blood T cells in healthy people across ages. The CDR3 covers 15 residues. Trimming took 5 bases from V and 8 from J; bases not matched to a gene: 8. Germline CDR1 reads SGHTA; CDR2 reads FQGNSA. The authors drew 8 to 10 milliliters of peripheral blood from each donor. Sample-barcoded 5' priming and a J-beta primer mix drove a second PCR of about 6 to 12 cycles. TCRdb reanalysed the 5' RACE reads using MiXCR and keeps one entry per CDR3 protein. Among 800,000 to 1,300,000 distinct CDR3 sequences, about 25% were seen once, and the ten largest hold 0.65% to 0.75%. This sample was also put to use in a study of T cells of mothers and their children. This second report adds: Second-PCR amplification with M1S added sample barcodes and 2-4 random nucleotides. There were over 8.5 million TCR beta CDR3 reads from each mother and approximately 3 million from each child. Overlap ran slightly, non-significantly higher for related than unrelated mother-child pairs.

The chain uses TRBV7-2 and TRBJ2-1, with 11 nucleotides matching TRBD2. The sequence was collected from a girl aged 2-10 years in good health. The sample was blood. CDR3 sequence reads: CASSVSSGRNDEQFF. As DNA, the CDR3 is TGTGCCAGCAGCGTATCTAGCGGGAGGAACGATGAGCAGTTCTTC. The full variable domain, with the rest looked up from reference TRBV7-2 and TRBJ2-1, is GAGVSQSPSNKVTEKGKDVELRCDPISGHTALYWYRQSLGQGLEFLIYFQGNSAPDKSGLPSDRFSAERTGGSVSTLTIQRTQQEDSAVYLCASSVSSGRNDEQFFGPGTRLTVL.